One sample yielded the 27 T cell receptor beta chains listed below, sequenced in a study of blood T cell repertoires in COVID-19. The assay was immunoSEQ multiplex PCR, and TCRdb's table has in-frame clones only and misses some. The sample yields 55,000 to 65,000 clones, 87% seen once. Sequencing was done on a sample of peripheral blood. The source of these receptors is a human donor with acute or convalescent COVID-19. The donor label of this sample is uncertain.

This rearrangement joins TRBV10-3 to TRBJ2-3; weak D call: TRBD1 (6 bases). Trimming took off 6 bases at V and 2 bases at J, with 12 bases between the two ends. The CDR3 totals 14 residues. Germline V gene lookup returns CDR1 ENHRY and CDR2 SYGVKD. In DNA, the CDR3 is TGTGCCATCAGAAGCGACAGGAACACAGATACGCAGTATTTT. This codes for CAIRSDRNTDTQYF.

A few counts support this clone. The CDR3, as DNA: TGCGCCAGCAGCTTGGAGGGACAGGGGGCGGTAGATACGCAGTATTTT. Translated, it gives CASSLEGQGAVDTQYF. The chain couples TRBV5-1 to TRBJ2-3, with 12 bases identical to TRBD1. The V gene end was trimmed by 0 bases and the J gene end by 5 bases; junction bases not matched to a gene: 4. The CDR3 is made up of 16 amino acids. Germline V CDR1 and CDR2: SGHRS, YFSETQ. The full variable domain, with the rest looked up from reference TRBV5-1 and TRBJ2-3, is KAGVTQTPRYLIKTRGQQVTLSCSPISGHRSVSWYQQTPGQGLQFLFEYFSETQRNKGNFPGRFSGRQFSNSRSEMNVSTLELGDSALYLCASSLEGQGAVDTQYFGPGTRLTVL.

The V and J genes are TRBV30 and TRBJ2-4, with a weak D call TRBD2 (5 bases). Trimming stripped 2 bases from V and 8 bases from J, with 13 bases between. Germline V CDR1 and CDR2: GTSNPN, SVGIG (reference sequence). The CDR3 runs 13 residues. The CDR3 loop reads CAWSKGTRDIQYF. CDR3 bases: TGTGCCTGGAGTAAGGGAACTAGGGACATTCAGTACTTC.

V is TRBV10-3 and J is TRBJ2-5; 10 bases match TRBD2. The CDR3 sequence is 15 residues long. J was trimmed by 4 bases and V by 10 bases; bases with no gene match: 12. Germline assignment: CDR1 ENHRY and CDR2 SYGVKD. CDR3 bases: TGTGCCACCGGCAGCGGGAGGGCCGAGGGAGAGACCCAGTACTTC. This translates into CATGSGRAEGETQYF.

The V call is TRBV6-5, the J call TRBJ1-6, with 8 nucleotides matching TRBD1. The V gene's germline CDR1 is MNHEY and CDR2 SVGAGI. Trimming at V came to 0 bases and at J to 9 bases, leaving 7 bases not matched to a gene. The CDR3 length is 16 residues. This CDR3 is CASSYSGRGQGSPLHF. The CDR3 DNA follows: TGTGCCAGCAGTTACTCGGGCAGGGGGCAAGGTTCACCCCTCCACTTT.

The CDR3 DNA reads as TGCGCCAGCAGCCGACAGGGGAACACTGAAGCTTTCTTT. Translating gives CASSRQGNTEAFF. J is TRBJ1-1 and V is TRBV5-1, with TRBD1 matching over 7 bases. The V gene's germline CDR1 is SGHRS and CDR2 YFSETQ. With 4 bases clipped from V and 1 base from J, the junction kept 1 base outside the gene matches. The CDR3 sequence is 13 residues long.

V is TRBV5-1 and J is TRBJ1-4, with 9 bases fitting TRBD1. Germline V CDR1 and CDR2: SGHRS, YFSETQ. V lost 4 bases to trimming and J lost 6 bases; unmatched junction nucleotides: 10. The CDR3 is 16 amino acids. CDR3 coding DNA: TGCGCCAGCAGCACTACCTACAGGGGGCCTTATGAAAAACTGTTTTTT. Its protein product is CASSTTYRGPYEKLFF.

The table lists this clone with a count of one. This chain uses TRBV11-2 with TRBJ2-3; D may be TRBD1 (6 bases). The CDR3 totals 16 residues. V was pared by 8 bases and J by 0 bases, with 18 bases between. CDR1 and CDR2 from the germline V gene are SGHAT and FQNNGV. The CDR3 region has the DNA TGTGCCAGCGCCCAGGGGACAAAGTCTAGCACAGATACGCAGTATTTT. Protein sequence: CASAQGTKSSTDTQYF.

The rearrangement uses TRBV14 and TRBJ2-4; D is ambiguous. Trimming took off 2 bases at V and 13 bases at J, with 12 bases between the two ends. CDR3 length equals 12 residues. Per germline, CDR1 SGHDN and CDR2 FVKESK. The CDR3 loop reads CASSQFGTAQYF. CDR3 DNA: TGTGCCAGCAGCCAATTTGGAACAGCACAGTACTTC.

V usage is TRBV5-4 and J usage is TRBJ2-4, with D possibly being TRBD2 (7 bases). Deletions cut 2 bases from V and 1 base from J, with 13 bases between. The CDR3 loop spans 16 amino acids. Germline V gene sequence: CDR1 SGHNT, CDR2 YYREEE (reference sequence). The CDR3 loop reads CASSFSRGLAKNIQYF. Here the CDR3 DNA reads TGTGCCAGCAGCTTCTCGCGGGGGCTTGCCAAAAACATTCAGTACTTC.

The chain joins TRBV12-5 to TRBJ1-2; D might be TRBD1 (5 bases). From germline, CDR1 is LGHNT and CDR2 FRNRAP. The CDR3 loop spans 13 amino acids. Trimming shortened V by 7 bases and J by 7 bases, and 16 bases separated the two germline ends. The CDR3 sequence is CASALGQGGGYTF. Here the CDR3 DNA reads TGTGCTAGTGCCTTGGGGCAGGGCGGTGGCTACACCTTC.

The rearrangement uses TRBV5-1 and TRBJ2-2, with 8 bases aligning to TRBD1. Trimming at V came to 3 bases and at J to 5 bases, leaving 6 bases not matched to a gene. This CDR3 is built from 15 residues. Germline loops: CDR1 SGHRS, CDR2 YFSETQ. The CDR3 DNA reads as TGCGCCAGCAGCTCAACAGGGGGTGGGACCGGGGAGCTGTTTTTT. It translates to CASSSTGGGTGELFF.

The genes are TRBV5-4 and TRBJ2-3; the match to TRBD2 covers 14 bases. Germline V gives CDR1 SGHNT, CDR2 YYREEE (reference sequence). J gave up 3 bases and V 4 bases, and 4 bases lay outside the gene matches. This CDR3 is built from 16 residues. CDR3 amino acids: CASSQRTSGRTDTQYF. The CDR3 DNA reads as TGTGCCAGCAGCCAAAGGACTAGCGGGAGGACAGATACGCAGTATTTT.

J is TRBJ2-7 and V is TRBV3-1 (or the pseudogene TRBV3-2); 9 bases line up with TRBD2. From germline, CDR1 is LGHDT and CDR2 YNNKEL (reference sequence). The CDR3 is 14 residues long. With V trimmed by 4 bases and J by 3 bases, 4 bases remained unmatched. The CDR3 DNA is TGTGCCAGCAGCCGGACTAGCGTGAACTACGAGCAGTACTTC. Its protein product is CASSRTSVNYEQYF.

This clone was counted only a few times. The chain recombines TRBV7-9 with TRBJ2-7, with 8 bases identical to TRBD2. V gave up 1 base and J gave up 0 bases; unmatched junction bases: 14. This CDR3 region has 19 residues. The germline V gene has CDR1 SEHNR and CDR2 FQNEAQ (reference sequence). The CDR3 DNA sequence: TGTGCCAGCAGCTTAGGTTATCGGCGGGAGGAGTGGGGCTCCTACGAGCAGTACTTC. This translates into CASSLGYRREEWGSYEQYF. Filled out from reference TRBV7-9 and TRBJ2-7, the complete variable domain reads DTGVSQNPRHKITKRGQNVTFRCDPISEHNRLYWYRQTLGQGPEFLTYFQNEAQLEKSRLLSDRFSAERPKGSFSTLEIQRTEQGDSAMYLCASSLGYRREEWGSYEQYFGPGTRLTVT.

This rearrangement joins TRBV28 to TRBJ1-3, with 7 nucleotides matching TRBD1. Germline V gene lookup returns CDR1 MDHEN and CDR2 SYDVKM. V was clipped by 6 bases and J by 0 bases; unmatched bases: 5. The CDR3 contains 15 residues. CDR3 residues: CASRRQGGSGNTIYF. The DNA of the CDR3 is TGTGCCAGCAGACGACAGGGTGGCTCTGGAAACACCATATATTTT.

The chain carries TRBV5-5 and TRBJ2-7; perhaps TRBD1 as D (5 bases). Germline CDR1 is SGHKS and CDR2 is YYEKEE (reference sequence). Trimming shortened V by 0 bases and J by 5 bases, and 15 bases separated the two germline ends. The CDR3 has 15 residues. The DNA for the CDR3 is TGTGCCAGCAGCTTGGAAAGGGGCGCAAGGAACGAGCAGTACGTC. Residues: CASSLERGARNEQYV.

This rearrangement joins TRBV18 to TRBJ2-2; 10 bases align to TRBD2. Germline-derived CDR1 and CDR2 are KGHSH and LQKENI. Losses at the gene ends were 0 bases for V and 0 bases for J; bases not matched to a gene: 13. This CDR3 comprises 21 residues. As DNA, the CDR3 is TGTGCCAGCTCACCACCCCTCCCTAGCGGGAGTGTTTTTCCGAACACCGGGGAGCTGTTTTTT. Translating gives CASSPPLPSGSVFPNTGELFF.

J is TRBJ2-3 and V is TRBV2; 9 positions match TRBD1. The CDR3 length is 14 residues. V lost 9 bases and J lost 1; bases outside the gene matches: 5. Per the germline V gene, CDR1 is SNHLY and CDR2 is FYNNEI. The CDR3, as DNA: TGTGCCAGGGAAAGGGACAGGGGCACAGATACGCAGTATTTT. Encoded protein: CARERDRGTDTQYF.

The chain recombines TRBV5-1 with TRBJ2-5; 14 bases fit TRBD2. Trimming took 0 bases from V and 4 from J; bases not matched to a gene: 2. This CDR3 has 16 residues. Germline V gene data show CDR1 as SGHRS and CDR2 as YFSETQ. The CDR3 DNA is TGCGCCAGCAGCTTGGGACTAGCGGGGGGGCGAGAGACCCAGTACTTC. This translates into CASSLGLAGGRETQYF. Drawing the rest from reference TRBV5-1 and TRBJ2-5, the complete variable domain is KAGVTQTPRYLIKTRGQQVTLSCSPISGHRSVSWYQQTPGQGLQFLFEYFSETQRNKGNFPGRFSGRQFSNSRSEMNVSTLELGDSALYLCASSLGLAGGRETQYFGPGTRLLVL.

The gene calls are TRBV11-3 and TRBJ2-3, with 7 bases matching TRBD2. CDR3 length: 20 amino acids. CDR1 and CDR2 from the germline V gene are SGHNT and YENEEA. V was pared by 1 base and J by 3 bases, with 19 bases of the junction left unmatched. The chain's CDR3 is CASSLGVRVGGRTATDTQYF. The CDR3 nucleotides are TGTGCCAGCAGCTTAGGAGTCCGTGTTGGCGGGAGAACGGCGACAGATACGCAGTATTTT. The full variable domain, rest sourced from reference TRBV11-3 and TRBJ2-3, is EAGVVQSPRYKIIEKKQPVAFWCNPISGHNTLYWYLQNLGQGPELLIRYENEEAVDDSQLPKDRFSAERLKGVDSTLKIQPAELGDSAVYLCASSLGVRVGGRTATDTQYFGPGTRLTVL.

The chain is built from TRBV20-1 and TRBJ1-1; the D is unclear. With 6 bases removed from V and 3 bases from J, the gap between germline ends came to 8 bases. The germline V gene encodes CDR1 DFQATT and CDR2 SNEGSKA (reference sequence). The CDR3 consists of 11 residues. The CDR3 is CSATEYTEAFF. For the CDR3, the DNA is TGCAGTGCCACAGAGTACACTGAAGCTTTCTTT.

The chain recombines TRBV7-9 with TRBJ1-1, with no clear D. V shed 6 bases and J shed 2 bases, with 7 bases lying between them. Germline V gives CDR1 SEHNR, CDR2 FQNEAQ (reference sequence). The CDR3 contains 12 residues. CDR3 DNA: TGTGCCAGCAGTATCACTAACACTGAAGCTTTCTTT. Translation gives CASSITNTEAFF.

This chain joins TRBV5-1 and TRBJ2-5; tentative D call: TRBD1 (6 bases). The CDR3 has 14 amino acids. Germline CDR1 is SGHRS and CDR2 is YFSETQ. The germline V and J ends were trimmed by 2 bases and 1 base, with 9 bases remaining between them. The CDR3, as DNA: TGCGCCAGCAGCTTAAACAGGGCCCAAGAGACCCAGTACTTC. Protein: CASSLNRAQETQYF. The full variable domain, completed using reference TRBV5-1 and TRBJ2-5, is KAGVTQTPRYLIKTRGQQVTLSCSPISGHRSVSWYQQTPGQGLQFLFEYFSETQRNKGNFPGRFSGRQFSNSRSEMNVSTLELGDSALYLCASSLNRAQETQYFGPGTRLLVL.

The chain employs TRBV29-1 and TRBJ1-3; TRBD1 matches at 9 bases. Germline CDR1 and CDR2: SQVTM and ANQGSEA. V trimming: 5 bases; J trimming: 4 bases; junction bases outside the gene matches: 3. This CDR3 has 13 residues. CDR3 region: CSVSGTGGNTIYF. CDR3 nucleotides: TGCAGCGTTTCCGGGACAGGGGGAAACACCATATATTTT.

CDR3 residues: CASSLFMRGQPGVQYF. The CDR3 DNA reads TGTGCCAGCAGCCTCTTCATGCGGGGCCAACCGGGTGTGCAGTATTTT. The chain is built from TRBV28 and TRBJ2-3, with D perhaps matching TRBD2 (6 bases). V shed 6 bases and J shed 11 bases, with 27 bases lying between them. The CDR3 has 16 amino acids. Germline CDR1 MDHEN, CDR2 SYDVKM.

This chain links TRBV4-2 with TRBJ2-1; 14 bases are a match to TRBD2. With V trimmed by 4 bases and J by 8 bases, 13 bases remained unmatched. There are 18 residues in the CDR3. Germline CDR1 is LGHNA and CDR2 is YNFKEQ. CDR3 sequence reads: CASSRILSTSGGDYEQFF. The CDR3 nucleotides read TGTGCCAGCAGCCGAATTTTGTCGACTAGCGGGGGGGACTATGAGCAGTTCTTC.